One and the same sample provided the 18 T cell receptor beta chains below, sequenced in a study of beta chain features in type 1 diabetes. Whole-study results and caveats: Moderate yet significant TCRB CDR3 shortening was seen in Type 1 diabetes patients in all four CD4+ subsets.

Their recognized antigens are unknown. The investigators reverse transcribed all of the isolated RNA, so they sequenced expressed TCRB transcripts. Generated by immunoSEQ multiplex PCR, the TCRdb table keeps only in-frame clones and is missing some. The table includes about 390,000 clones, over 8.5% detected once. The sequencing sample was made of central memory CD4+ T cells from blood. The source is a man aged 30-40 years with type 1 diabetes.

The chain has TRBV4-3 and TRBJ1-2, with unresolved D. In germline, CDR1 is LGHNA, CDR2 YSLEER. The CDR3 has 14 residues. V was trimmed by 0 bases and J by 8 bases, leaving 13 bases between them. CDR3 sequence reads: CASSQDSGPTGYTF. For the CDR3, the DNA is TGCGCCAGCAGCCAAGATTCAGGACCCACCGGCTACACCTTC.

This clone came up a few times. V gene TRBV11-2 combines with J gene TRBJ2-2, with D perhaps being TRBD1 or TRBD2 (5 bases each). The V and J ends lost 5 bases and 6 bases respectively, with 13 bases between them. The CDR3 runs to 14 residues. Germline V CDR1 and CDR2: SGHAT, FQNNGV. DNA of the CDR3: TGTGCCAGCAGCCCCCGGGGCCGTCCCGGGGAGCTGTTTTTT. Translation gives CASSPRGRPGELFF.

This clone was picked up a small number of times. V and J are TRBV30 and TRBJ2-5; possibly TRBD2 for D (6 bases). Trimming shortened V by 1 base and J by 1 base, and 7 bases separated the two germline ends. The germline V gene has CDR1 GTSNPN and CDR2 SVGIG (reference sequence). The CDR3 totals 13 residues. CDR3: CAWSAGAQETQYF. CDR3 DNA: TGTGCCTGGAGTGCGGGAGCCCAAGAGACCCAGTACTTC.

This clone was seen more than once but under ten times. The chain combines TRBV14 with TRBJ2-1; D may correspond to TRBD1 or TRBD2 (6 bases each). Germline-derived CDR1 and CDR2 are SGHDN and FVKESK. The V end lost 5 bases, the J end lost 6 bases, and 23 bases lay between the germline ends. The CDR3 consists of 17 residues. This chain's CDR3 is CASSFGGGTVGPNEQFF. In nucleotides, the CDR3 is TGTGCCAGCAGCTTCGGAGGGGGAACTGTGGGCCCCAATGAGCAGTTCTTC.

This clone was counted between two and nine times. The rearrangement joins TRBV14 to TRBJ1-1; 7 nucleotides align to TRBD1. Germline-derived CDR1 and CDR2 are SGHDN and FVKESK. V lost 4 bases to trimming and J lost 0 bases; unmatched junction nucleotides: 8. The CDR3 runs 16 residues. The CDR3 is CASSPRDRFVNTEAFF. In DNA, the CDR3 is TGTGCCAGCAGCCCCCGGGACAGATTCGTGAACACTGAAGCTTTCTTT.

Points on this clone: At the DNA level, this CDR3 is encoded by other sequences in the same sample as well. The V gene is TRBV5-1, the J gene TRBJ2-1, with D unresolved. This CDR3 spans 12 amino acids. V was cut by 0 bases and J by 5 bases, with 3 bases left in between. The germline V gene has CDR1 SGHRS and CDR2 YFSETQ. The chain's CDR3 is CASSLDDNEQFF. In DNA, the CDR3 is TGCGCCAGCAGCTTGGACGACAATGAGCAGTTCTTC. The complete variable domain, with remaining parts taken from reference TRBV5-1 and TRBJ2-1, reads KAGVTQTPRYLIKTRGQQVTLSCSPISGHRSVSWYQQTPGQGLQFLFEYFSETQRNKGNFPGRFSGRQFSNSRSEMNVSTLELGDSALYLCASSLDDNEQFFGPGTRLTVL.

Only a few counts were recorded for this clone. The chain employs TRBV7-9 and TRBJ1-5; D ambiguous. Germline V gives CDR1 SEHNR, CDR2 FQNEAQ (reference sequence). The V gene lost 5 bases and the J gene lost 3 bases, with 14 bases spanning the gap. This CDR3 has 15 residues. CDR3 loop: CASSPPSGPNQPQHF. The CDR3 region has the DNA TGTGCCAGCAGCCCCCCGTCCGGACCCAATCAGCCCCAGCATTTT.

Points on this clone: This probably arose from a read error, given a far larger clone one base away. The chain is built from TRBV7-3 and TRBJ2-3, with TRBD2 matching over 10 bases. Trimming cost V 6 bases and J 0 bases; bases outside gene matches: 9. Germline CDR1 SGHTA, CDR2 FQGTGA. This CDR3 has 17 amino acids. The CDR3 sequence: CASSPGLARISTDTQYF. CDR3 bases: TGTGCCAGCAGTCCGGGACTAGCGCGGATCAGCACAGATACGCAGTATTTT.

This clone turned up a few times. The chain uses TRBV30 and TRBJ1-4; possible D gene TRBD1, 5 bases. Germline lookup yields CDR1 GTSNPN and CDR2 SVGIG (reference sequence). V was pared by 1 base and J by 4 bases, with 13 bases between. This CDR3 comprises 15 residues. CDR3 coding DNA: TGTGCCTGGAGTGGAAAGGGGATCGGTAATGAAAAACTGTTTTTT. It encodes CAWSGKGIGNEKLFF.

This rearrangement joins TRBV6-6 to TRBJ2-5; 8 nucleotides agree with TRBD1. Germline V gene sequence: CDR1 MNHNY, CDR2 SVGAGI (reference sequence). V shed 6 bases, J shed 6 bases, and the junction held 6 bases outside the gene matches. The CDR3 has 13 amino acids. CDR3 residues: CASRSGGRKTQYF. As DNA, the CDR3 is TGTGCCAGCAGGTCAGGGGGCAGGAAGACCCAGTACTTC.

The sample holds a few counts of this clone. The chain joins TRBV9 to TRBJ1-2, with no clear D. V was cut by 0 bases and J by 8 bases, with 14 bases left in between. This CDR3 comprises 14 residues. Per the germline V gene, CDR1 is SGDLS and CDR2 is YYNGEE. CDR3 sequence reads: CASSVASQVNGYTF. The CDR3, as DNA: TGTGCCAGCAGCGTAGCTAGTCAGGTGAACGGCTACACCTTC.

V usage is TRBV10-3 and J usage is TRBJ2-4; D might be TRBD1 (6 bases). Germline V CDR1 and CDR2: ENHRY, SYGVKD. The germline V and J ends were trimmed by 2 bases and 8 bases, with 13 bases remaining between them. This CDR3 is 14 amino acids long. CDR3 sequence (DNA): TGTGCCATCAGTGAGCCAGGACAGTTGGACATTCAGTACTTC. This gives the protein CAISEPGQLDIQYF.

This clone was seen a handful of times. CDR3 sequence reads: CASSRSGGTYEQYF. CDR3 sequence (DNA): TGTGCCAGCAGCCGATCGGGGGGTACCTACGAGCAGTACTTC. V is TRBV7-9 and J is TRBJ2-7; 7 bases are a match to TRBD2. With V trimmed by 5 bases and J by 2 bases, 6 bases remained unmatched. Germline assignment: CDR1 SEHNR and CDR2 FQNEAQ (reference sequence). The length of the CDR3 is 14 residues.

This clone was seen only a few times. The CDR3 nucleotides are TGCGCCAGCAGTGACTCGTTTAACTATGGCTACACCTTC. This encodes CASSDSFNYGYTF. The rearrangement joins TRBV10-1 to TRBJ1-2; D remains unclear. This CDR3 region has 13 residues. CDR1 and CDR2 from the germline V gene are WNHNN and SYGVQD (reference sequence). V lost 3 bases, J lost 1 base, and 6 bases lay in between.

This rearrangement joins TRBV7-3 to TRBJ2-1, with TRBD1 matching 9 bases. Germline lookup yields CDR1 SGHTA and CDR2 FQGTGA. The CDR3 consists of 16 residues. V was clipped by 3 bases and J by 4 bases; unmatched bases: 7. The CDR3 reads CASSFLGTGIYNEQFF. CDR3 nucleotides: TGTGCCAGCAGCTTCCTCGGGACAGGGATTTACAATGAGCAGTTCTTC.

This clone was counted only a few times. Within the sample, other DNA sequences also encode this same CDR3. The chain employs TRBV7-3 and TRBJ2-3; D gene uncertain. V lost 1 base and J 0 bases, leaving 5 bases between the germline ends. Germline V lookup: CDR1 SGHTA, CDR2 FQGTGA. The CDR3 runs to 14 residues. This CDR3 is CASSLMSSTDTQYF. The CDR3 nucleotides read TGTGCCAGCAGCTTAATGTCCAGCACAGATACGCAGTATTTT.

This clone has more than one count but fewer than ten. The chain recombines TRBV5-1 with TRBJ1-1, with 7 bases aligning to TRBD1. This CDR3 comprises 12 residues. V was pared by 1 base and J by 11 bases, with 5 bases of the junction left unmatched. Germline-derived CDR1 and CDR2 are SGHRS and YFSETQ. For the CDR3, the DNA is TGCGCCAGCAGCTTGTCAAGGGGGCCTGCTTTCTTT. Its protein product is CASSLSRGPAFF.

The V gene is TRBV9, the J gene TRBJ2-7; 8 nucleotides align to TRBD2. Germline CDR1 and CDR2: SGDLS and YYNGEE. The CDR3 is 16 amino acids. After removal of 0 bases from V and 0 bases from J, the junction contained 5 bases not matched to a gene. The CDR3 region is CASSVAGGGSSYEQYF. In DNA form, the CDR3 reads TGTGCCAGCAGCGTAGCAGGCGGGGGGAGCTCCTACGAGCAGTACTTC.